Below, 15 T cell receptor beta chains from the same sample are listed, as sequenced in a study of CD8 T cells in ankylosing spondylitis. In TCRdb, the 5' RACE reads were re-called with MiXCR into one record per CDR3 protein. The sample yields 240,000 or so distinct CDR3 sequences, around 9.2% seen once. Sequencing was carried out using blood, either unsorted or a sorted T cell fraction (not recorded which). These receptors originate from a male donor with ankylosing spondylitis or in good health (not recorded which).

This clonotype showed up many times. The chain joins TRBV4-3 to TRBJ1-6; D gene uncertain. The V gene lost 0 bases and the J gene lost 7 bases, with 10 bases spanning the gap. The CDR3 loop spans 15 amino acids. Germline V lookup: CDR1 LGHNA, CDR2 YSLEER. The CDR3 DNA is TGCGCCAGCAGCCAAGAGGCACGAGAAAATTCACCCCTCCACTTT. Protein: CASSQEARENSPLHF.

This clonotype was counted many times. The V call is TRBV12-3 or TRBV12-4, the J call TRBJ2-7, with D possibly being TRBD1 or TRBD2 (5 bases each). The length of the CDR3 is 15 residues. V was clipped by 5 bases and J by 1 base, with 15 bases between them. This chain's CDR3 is CASSGPGTYSYEQYF. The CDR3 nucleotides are TGTGCCAGCAGTGGCCCAGGGACGTATTCCTACGAGCAGTACTTC.

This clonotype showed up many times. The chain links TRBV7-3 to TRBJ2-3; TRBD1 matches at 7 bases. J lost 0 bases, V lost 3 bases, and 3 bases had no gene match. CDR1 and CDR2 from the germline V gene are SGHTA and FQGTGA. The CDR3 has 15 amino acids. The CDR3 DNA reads TGTGCCAGCAGCTTGGGACAGACTAGCACAGATACGCAGTATTTT. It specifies CASSLGQTSTDTQYF.

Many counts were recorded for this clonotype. The CDR3 is CASSAPLGDFEETQYF. For the CDR3, the DNA is TGTGCCAGCAGCGCCCCACTCGGGGACTTTGAAGAGACCCAGTACTTC. The chain couples TRBV11-2 to TRBJ2-5; D is possibly TRBD2 (6 bases). Germline CDR1 is SGHAT and CDR2 is FQNNGV. V was shortened by 5 bases and J by 3 bases, with 19 bases between the two germline ends. This CDR3 comprises 16 residues.

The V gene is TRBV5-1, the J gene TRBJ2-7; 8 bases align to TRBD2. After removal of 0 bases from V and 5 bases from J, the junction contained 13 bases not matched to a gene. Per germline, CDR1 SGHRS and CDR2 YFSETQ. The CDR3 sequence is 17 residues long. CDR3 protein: CASSLALSAREAHEQYF. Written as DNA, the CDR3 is TGCGCCAGCAGCTTGGCCCTATCAGCGCGGGAGGCCCACGAGCAGTACTTC. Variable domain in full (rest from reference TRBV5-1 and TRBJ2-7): KAGVTQTPRYLIKTRGQQVTLSCSPISGHRSVSWYQQTPGQGLQFLFEYFSETQRNKGNFPGRFSGRQFSNSRSEMNVSTLELGDSALYLCASSLALSAREAHEQYFGPGTRLTVT.

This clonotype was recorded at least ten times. The CDR3 nucleotides read TGCGCCAGCAGGGGGGGACTAGCCCCCAATGAGCAGTTCTTC. Protein: CASRGGLAPNEQFF. The rearrangement links TRBV5-1 to TRBJ2-1, with 9 positions matching TRBD2. The trim removed 5 bases at V and 6 bases at J, leaving 6 bases unmatched. CDR1 is SGHRS and CDR2 is YFSETQ in the germline V gene. The length of the CDR3 is 14 residues.

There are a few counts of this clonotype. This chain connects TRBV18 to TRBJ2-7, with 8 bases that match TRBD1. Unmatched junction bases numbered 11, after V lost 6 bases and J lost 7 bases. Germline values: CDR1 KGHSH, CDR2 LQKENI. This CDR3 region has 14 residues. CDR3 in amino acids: CASSPRQGAKEQYF. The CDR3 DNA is TGTGCCAGCTCCCCGAGGCAGGGGGCTAAAGAGCAGTACTTC.

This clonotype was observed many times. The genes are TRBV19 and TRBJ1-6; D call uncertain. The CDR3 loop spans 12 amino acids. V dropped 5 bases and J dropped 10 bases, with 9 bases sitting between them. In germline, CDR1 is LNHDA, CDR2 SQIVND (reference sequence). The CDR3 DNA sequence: TGTGCCAGTAGTGCACAAGAATCACCCCTCCACTTT. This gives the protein CASSAQESPLHF.

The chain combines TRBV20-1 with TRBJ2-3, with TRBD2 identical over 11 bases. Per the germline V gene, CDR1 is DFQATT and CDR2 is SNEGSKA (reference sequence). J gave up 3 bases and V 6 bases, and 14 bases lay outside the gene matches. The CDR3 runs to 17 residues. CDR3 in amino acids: CSAGALLAGDMTDTQYF. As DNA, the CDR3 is TGCAGTGCGGGAGCATTACTAGCGGGAGATATGACAGATACGCAGTATTTT.

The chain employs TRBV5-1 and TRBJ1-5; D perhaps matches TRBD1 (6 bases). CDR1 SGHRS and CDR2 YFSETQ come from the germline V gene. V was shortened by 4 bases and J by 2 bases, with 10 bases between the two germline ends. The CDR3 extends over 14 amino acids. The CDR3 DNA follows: TGCGCCAGCAGCGTGGACAGCCGCAATCAGCCCCAGCATTTT. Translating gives CASSVDSRNQPQHF.

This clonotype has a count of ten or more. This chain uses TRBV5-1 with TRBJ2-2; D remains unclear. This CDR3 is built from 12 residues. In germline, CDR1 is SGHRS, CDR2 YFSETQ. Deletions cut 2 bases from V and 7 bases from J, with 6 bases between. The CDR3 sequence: CASSFRIGELFF. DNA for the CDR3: TGCGCCAGCAGCTTTAGGATCGGGGAGCTGTTTTTT.

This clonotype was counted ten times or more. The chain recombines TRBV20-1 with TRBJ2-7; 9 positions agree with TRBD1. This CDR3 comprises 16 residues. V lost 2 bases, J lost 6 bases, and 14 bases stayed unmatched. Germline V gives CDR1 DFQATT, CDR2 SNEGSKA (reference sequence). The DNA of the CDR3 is TGCAGTGCTAGATCAACCGGGACAGGGAGTCGTGGCGAGCAGTACTTC. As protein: CSARSTGTGSRGEQYF.

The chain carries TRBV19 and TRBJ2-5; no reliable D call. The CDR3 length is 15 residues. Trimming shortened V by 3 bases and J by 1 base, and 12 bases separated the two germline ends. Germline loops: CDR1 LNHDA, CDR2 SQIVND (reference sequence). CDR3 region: CASSMNSGAQETQYF. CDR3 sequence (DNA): TGTGCCAGTAGTATGAACAGTGGAGCCCAAGAGACCCAGTACTTC.

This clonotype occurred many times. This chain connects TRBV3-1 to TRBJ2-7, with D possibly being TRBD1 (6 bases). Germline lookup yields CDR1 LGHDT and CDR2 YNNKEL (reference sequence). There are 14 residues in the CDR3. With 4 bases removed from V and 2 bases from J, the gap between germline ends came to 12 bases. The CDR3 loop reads CASSLGQMPYEQYF. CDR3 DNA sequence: TGTGCCAGCAGCCTTGGACAGATGCCCTACGAGCAGTACTTC.

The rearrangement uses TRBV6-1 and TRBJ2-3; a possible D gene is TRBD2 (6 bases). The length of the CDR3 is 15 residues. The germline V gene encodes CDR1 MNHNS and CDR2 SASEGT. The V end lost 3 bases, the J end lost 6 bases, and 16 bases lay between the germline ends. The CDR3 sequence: CASSEGLPGVDTQYF. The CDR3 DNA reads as TGTGCCAGCAGTGAGGGACTGCCGGGCGTGGATACGCAGTATTTT.